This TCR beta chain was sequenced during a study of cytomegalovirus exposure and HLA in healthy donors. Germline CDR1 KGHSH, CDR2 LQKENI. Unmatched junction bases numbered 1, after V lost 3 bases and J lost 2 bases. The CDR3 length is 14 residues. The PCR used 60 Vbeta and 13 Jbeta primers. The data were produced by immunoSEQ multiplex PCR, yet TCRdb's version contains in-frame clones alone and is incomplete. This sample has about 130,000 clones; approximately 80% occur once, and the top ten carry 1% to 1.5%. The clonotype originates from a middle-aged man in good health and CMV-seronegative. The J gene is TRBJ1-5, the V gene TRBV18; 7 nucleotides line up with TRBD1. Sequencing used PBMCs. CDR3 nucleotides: TGTGCCAGCTCACCGGGGACAGGCAATCAGCCCCAGCATTTT. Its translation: CASSPGTGNQPQHF.